The clone carrying this T cell receptor beta chain has only one observation. This entry is derived from a study of T cell responses to AZD1222 COVID-19 vaccine. This CDR3 has 14 residues. V gave up 3 bases and J gave up 5 bases, with 11 bases separating them. Germline lookup yields CDR1 SGHKS and CDR2 YYEKEE (reference sequence). Assay: immunoSEQ multiplex PCR; the TCRdb copy retains only in-frame clones and omits some. The sample has roughly 100,000 clones, 89% seen once. The material was peripheral blood, obtained on day 0 of AZD1222 vaccination. The sequence came from an adult in good health. V usage is TRBV5-5 and J usage is TRBJ1-4; TRBD1 is a possible D gene (6 bases). In DNA form, the CDR3 reads TGTGCCAGCAGCTCGGACAGCCCCAATGAAAAACTGTTTTTT. Translated: CASSSDSPNEKLFF.